This T cell receptor beta chain was captured by sequencing in a study of OX40 agonist ivuxolimab in advanced cancers. General observations from the study: Relative to CD4+ cells, CD8+ T cells on average had more expanded clones. Some patients without response likewise showed low normalized clonal expansion. Partial responders dosed at 0.1-3.0 mg/kg displayed clonal expansion ranking among the lowest. CD4+ and CD8+ T cells in blood underwent clonal expansion by week 6 at 0.1 to 3.0 mg/kg.

Points on this clone: The antigen remains undetermined.

The CDR3 has 12 amino acids. Trimming cost V 1 base and J 6 bases, with 10 bases left between them. Per germline, CDR1 GTSNPN and CDR2 SVGIG (reference sequence). Libraries were prepared by immunoSEQ multiplex PCR; TCRdb keeps only in-frame clonotypes and omits some of them. The data show around 74,000 clones, about 85% seen once. The receptor comes from an adult with an advanced solid tumor such as melanoma, head and neck, liver or kidney cancer. Source: CD4+ or CD8+ T cells sorted from blood, taken in a trial of the OX40 agonist ivuxolimab. The rearrangement links TRBV30 to TRBJ2-7; perhaps TRBD1 as D (6 bases). CDR3 sequence reads: CAWSGQVSEQYF. In nucleotides, the CDR3 is TGTGCCTGGAGTGGACAGGTCTCCGAGCAGTACTTC.